This TCR beta chain is from a study of T cell responses to AZD1222 COVID-19 vaccine. This clone was detected only a few times. The antigen remains undetermined. Produced via immunoSEQ multiplex PCR; TCRdb's table is partial and in-frame only. The sample records more than 110,000 clones, 90% to 95% being singletons. Study results and limitations: Clonal diversity may have been underestimated, and the donors were mostly white British, with more females than males. Recipients of two AZD1222 doses showed rising Spike-specific TCR breadth and depth. Spike was spanned by vaccine-associated CD4 TCRs, which were dominant at 160-218 and 743-854.

CDR1 SNHLY and CDR2 FYNNEI come from the germline V gene. Between the trimmed V and J ends, which lost 5 bases and 3 bases, there was a span of 8 bases. The CDR3 extends over 12 amino acids. The origin of this receptor is an adult in good health. V and J are TRBV2 and TRBJ2-7; unclear D gene. Sequenced material: peripheral blood, taken on day 0 of AZD1222 vaccination. The CDR3 DNA reads as TGTGCCAGCAGTAACATCCTCTACGAGCAGTACTTC. Encoded protein: CASSNILYEQYF.